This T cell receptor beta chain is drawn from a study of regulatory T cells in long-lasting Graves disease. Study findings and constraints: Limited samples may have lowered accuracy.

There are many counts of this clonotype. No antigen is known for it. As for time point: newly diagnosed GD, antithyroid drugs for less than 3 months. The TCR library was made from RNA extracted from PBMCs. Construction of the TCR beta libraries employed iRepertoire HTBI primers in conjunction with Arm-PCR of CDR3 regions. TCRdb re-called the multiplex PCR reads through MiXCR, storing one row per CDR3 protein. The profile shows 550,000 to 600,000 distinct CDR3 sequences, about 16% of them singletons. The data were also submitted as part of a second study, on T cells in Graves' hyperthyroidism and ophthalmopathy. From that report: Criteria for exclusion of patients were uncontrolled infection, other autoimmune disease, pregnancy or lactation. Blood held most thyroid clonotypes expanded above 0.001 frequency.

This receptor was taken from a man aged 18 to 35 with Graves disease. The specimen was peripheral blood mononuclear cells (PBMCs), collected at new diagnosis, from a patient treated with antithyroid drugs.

The CDR3 here is CASRLGTGATGELFF. As DNA, the CDR3 is TGTGCCAGCAGGTTGGGGACAGGGGCGACCGGGGAGCTGTTTTTT. This chain links TRBV2 with TRBJ2-2, with 10 bases aligning to TRBD1. The V segment lost 6 bases and the J segment 5 bases; nucleotides outside the gene matches: 6. The CDR3 has 15 amino acids. From germline, CDR1 is SNHLY and CDR2 FYNNEI.